A selection of T cell receptor beta chains follows, all from one sample in a study of shared clonotypes between healthy human individuals. The data were produced by immunoSEQ multiplex PCR, yet TCRdb's version contains in-frame clones alone and is incomplete. The sample records about 1.1 million clones, around 78% being singletons. Sequencing was done on a sample of memory CD4+ T cells from PBMCs. The receptors were gathered from a man younger than 30 in good health. Some clones in this sample may be carry-over from other donors' samples. The CDR3 runs from the conserved cysteine through the conserved F or W. A D gene is named only where the DNA matches it firmly. Clone size is given for some rows only: seen once, a few or many times, or a class if the clone is expanded.

>TRBV21-1|NA|NA|TRBJ2-7
CASSRPSPQGTGSYEQYF
TGTGCCAGCAGCCGCCCAAGCCCCCAGGGGACAGGCTCCTACGAGCAGTACTTC
>TRBV7-8|TRBD2|NA|TRBJ2-5
CASSLANSGAGETQYF
TGTGCCAGCAGCTTAGCGAATAGCGGGGCCGGGGAGACCCAGTACTTC
>TRBV19|TRBD1|once|TRBJ1-5
CASSPYGQGGQPQHF
TGTGCCAGTAGTCCTTATGGACAGGGGGGTCAGCCCCAGCATTTT
>TRBV5-6|NA|NA|TRBJ2-6
CASSLVGTGANVLTF
TGTGCCAGCAGCTTGGTAGGAACTGGGGCCAACGTCCTGACTTTC
>TRBV6-1|NA|NA|TRBJ2-3
CASRAGQGGTDTQYF
TGTGCCAGCAGGGCTGGACAGGGAGGGACAGATACGCAGTATTTT
>TRBV6-5|NA|NA|TRBJ1-2
CASSWEPKVANYGYTF
TGTGCCAGCAGTTGGGAGCCAAAAGTAGCTAACTATGGCTACACCTTC
>TRBV6-6|NA|many|TRBJ2-1
CASSRPREEQFF
TGTGCCAGCAGCCGACCCCGAGAAGAGCAGTTCTTC
>TRBV27|NA|few|TRBJ2-2
CASSFGWRNTGELFF
TGTGCCAGCAGTTTTGGGTGGAGGAACACCGGGGAGCTGTTTTTT
>TRBV29-1|NA|once|TRBJ2-3
CSGGGKSRTDTQYF
TGCAGCGGAGGGGGGAAATCTAGGACAGATACGCAGTATTTT
>TRBV7-6|TRBD2|NA|TRBJ2-1
CASSFSSGLAAYNEQFF
TGTGCCAGCAGCTTTTCATCGGGACTAGCAGCCTACAATGAGCAGTTCTTC
>TRBV28|TRBD1|NA|TRBJ1-1
CASSLTGVNTEAFF
TGTGCCAGCAGCCTGACAGGGGTGAACACTGAAGCTTTCTTT
>TRBV2|NA|NA|TRBJ1-5
CASSVSQSPNQPQHF
TGTGCCAGCAGTGTCTCGCAGTCTCCCAATCAGCCCCAGCATTTT
>TRBV4-3|NA|NA|TRBJ2-1
CASSQETPRSLSYNEQFF
TGCGCCAGCAGCCAAGAAACCCCCCGCAGCCTATCCTACAATGAGCAGTTCTTC
>TRBV15|NA|NA|TRBJ1-6
CATSPRARGNSPLHF
TGTGCCACCAGCCCCCGGGCCAGGGGAAATTCACCCCTCCACTTT